One T cell receptor beta chain is described in this entry. These data belong to a study of blood T cell repertoires in COVID-19. Trimming removed 2 bases from V and 1 base from J; junction bases left unmatched: 1. CDR3 length equals 15 residues. Germline V gene lookup returns CDR1 SGHRS and CDR2 YFSETQ. In the authors' methods: Amplification from reference gene primers served as the basis for estimated nucleated cell counts. Profiling relied on immunoSEQ multiplex PCR, and the TCRdb table lists in-frame clones only, not all of them. V and J calls and clone size are as listed in that table; D and trimming were resolved from the DNA. The sample records over 100,000 clones, 70% to 80% being singletons.

V gene TRBV5-1 combines with J gene TRBJ2-1; 9 nucleotides line up with TRBD1. This TCR was recovered from a man aged 55 to 70 with active or convalescent COVID-19. The sequencing input was peripheral blood. CDR3 sequence (DNA): TGCGCCAGCAGCTTCGGGACAGGGTCCTACAATGAGCAGTTCTTC. Its protein product is CASSFGTGSYNEQFF.